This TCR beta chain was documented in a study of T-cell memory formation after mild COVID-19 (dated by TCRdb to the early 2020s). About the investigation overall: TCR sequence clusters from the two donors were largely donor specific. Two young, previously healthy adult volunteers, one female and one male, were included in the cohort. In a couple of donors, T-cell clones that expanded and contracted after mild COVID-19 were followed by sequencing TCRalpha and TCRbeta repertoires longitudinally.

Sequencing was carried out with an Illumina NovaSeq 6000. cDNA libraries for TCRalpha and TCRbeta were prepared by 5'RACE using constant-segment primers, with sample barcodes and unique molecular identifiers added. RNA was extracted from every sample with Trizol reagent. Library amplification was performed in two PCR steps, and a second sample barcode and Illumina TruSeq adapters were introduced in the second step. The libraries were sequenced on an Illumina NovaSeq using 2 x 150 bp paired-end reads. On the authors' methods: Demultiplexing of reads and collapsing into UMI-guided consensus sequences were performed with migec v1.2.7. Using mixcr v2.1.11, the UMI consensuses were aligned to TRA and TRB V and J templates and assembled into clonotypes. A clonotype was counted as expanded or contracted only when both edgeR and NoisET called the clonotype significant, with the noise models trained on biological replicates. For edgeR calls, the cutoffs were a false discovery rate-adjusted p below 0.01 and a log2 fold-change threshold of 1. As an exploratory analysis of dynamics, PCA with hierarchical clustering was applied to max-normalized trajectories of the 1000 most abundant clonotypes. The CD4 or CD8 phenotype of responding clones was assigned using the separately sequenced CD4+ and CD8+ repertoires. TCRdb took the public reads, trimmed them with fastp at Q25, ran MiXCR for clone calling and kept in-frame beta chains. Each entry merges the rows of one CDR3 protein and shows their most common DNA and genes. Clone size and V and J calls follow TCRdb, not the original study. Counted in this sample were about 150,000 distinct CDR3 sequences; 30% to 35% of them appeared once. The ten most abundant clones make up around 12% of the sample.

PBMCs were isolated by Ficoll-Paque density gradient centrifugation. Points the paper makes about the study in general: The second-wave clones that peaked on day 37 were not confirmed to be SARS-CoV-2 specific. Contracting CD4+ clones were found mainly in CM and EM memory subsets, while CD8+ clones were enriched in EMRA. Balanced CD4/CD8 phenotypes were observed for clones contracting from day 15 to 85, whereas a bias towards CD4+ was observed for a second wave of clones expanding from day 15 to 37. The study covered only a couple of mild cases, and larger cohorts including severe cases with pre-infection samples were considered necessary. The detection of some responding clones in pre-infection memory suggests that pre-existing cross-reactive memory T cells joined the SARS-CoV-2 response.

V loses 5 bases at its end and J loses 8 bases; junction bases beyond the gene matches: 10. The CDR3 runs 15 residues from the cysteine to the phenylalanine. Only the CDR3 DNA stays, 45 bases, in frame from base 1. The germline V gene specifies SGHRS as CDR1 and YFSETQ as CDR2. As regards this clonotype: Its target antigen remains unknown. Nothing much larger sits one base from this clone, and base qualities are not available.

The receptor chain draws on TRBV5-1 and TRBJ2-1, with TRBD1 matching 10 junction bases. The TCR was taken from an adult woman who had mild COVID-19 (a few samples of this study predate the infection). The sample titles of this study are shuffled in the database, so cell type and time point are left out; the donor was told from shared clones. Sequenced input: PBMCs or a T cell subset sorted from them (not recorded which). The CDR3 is CASRTTGTGDDEQFF. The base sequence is TGCGCCAGCAGGACTACCGGGACAGGGGACGATGAGCAGTTCTTC.